The 19 T cell receptor beta chains given below trace back to one sample, sequenced in a study of T cells after posttransplantation cyclophosphamide. The method was immunoSEQ multiplex PCR; TCRdb's version includes in-frame clones alone and lacks a portion of them. This table has about 28,000 clones, 86% appearing once. Sequenced input: PBMCs. The receptor set was obtained from a man aged 45-60 years.

The sample holds one count of this clone. This rearrangement joins TRBV4-1 to TRBJ1-5, with D perhaps matching TRBD1 (6 bases). This CDR3 spans 17 amino acids. Germline assignment: CDR1 MGHRA and CDR2 YSYEKL. V dropped 1 base and J dropped 6 bases, with 19 bases sitting between them. This CDR3 reads CASSQAPTGSVLQPQHF. CDR3 sequence (DNA): TGCGCCAGCAGCCAAGCCCCGACAGGATCAGTTCTTCAGCCCCAGCATTTT.

The CDR3 coding sequence is TGTGCCAGCAGCGTAGGGCAGGGGGCGTCTGGGGAGCTGTTTTTT. Amino acid sequence: CASSVGQGASGELFF. The chain uses TRBV9 and TRBJ2-2, with TRBD1 matching 8 bases. J gave up 8 bases and V 0 bases, and 6 bases lay outside the gene matches. CDR3 length equals 15 residues. Germline V gene data show CDR1 as SGDLS and CDR2 as YYNGEE.

J is TRBJ2-6 and V is TRBV27; D is undetermined. The length of the CDR3 is 13 residues. Germline CDR1 reads MNHEY; CDR2 reads SMNVEV (reference sequence). Trimming removed 2 bases from V and 7 bases from J, with 6 bases in between. The chain's CDR3 is CASSLLNANVLTF. The CDR3 coding sequence is TGTGCCAGCAGTTTACTAAACGCCAACGTCCTGACTTTC.

As regards this clone: The germline gene is not matched at one end of the junction; a read error may be the cause. The CDR3 loop is CASSDDSHNEQFF. The CDR3 DNA is TGTGCTAGCAGCGACGACAGCCACAATGAGCAGTTCTTC. The chain links TRBV7-7 to TRBJ2-1; D possibly corresponds to TRBD1 (5 bases). The CDR3 length is 13 residues. Per the germline V gene, CDR1 is SSHAT and CDR2 is FNYEAQ (reference sequence).

The chain has TRBV6-1 and TRBJ2-7; D is unclear. Trimming removed 3 bases from V and 3 bases from J, with 6 bases in between. CDR3 length: 12 amino acids. Per the germline V gene, CDR1 is MNHNS and CDR2 is SASEGT. The CDR3 nucleotides are TGTGCCAGCAGTGAGGGCGTCTACGAGCAGTACTTC. It encodes CASSEGVYEQYF.

The chain employs TRBV2 and TRBJ1-2, with TRBD1 identical over 9 bases. V dropped 3 bases and J dropped 5; count of bases not matched to a gene: 7. Germline-derived CDR1 and CDR2 are SNHLY and FYNNEI. This CDR3 contains 15 residues. The chain's CDR3 is CASSEKPGQGYGYTF. The CDR3 nucleotides read TGTGCCAGCAGTGAGAAACCGGGACAGGGATATGGCTACACCTTC.

This chain links TRBV7-8 with TRBJ2-2; D call uncertain. V was cut by 5 bases and J by 0 bases, with 10 bases left in between. Per the germline V gene, CDR1 is SGHVS and CDR2 is FQNEAQ. This CDR3 comprises 15 residues. The CDR3 spells CASSTRLANTGELFF. Written as DNA, the CDR3 is TGTGCCAGCAGCACCCGGCTAGCGAACACCGGGGAGCTGTTTTTT. The full variable domain, rest sourced from reference TRBV7-8 and TRBJ2-2, is GAGVSQSPRYKVAKRGQDVALRCDPISGHVSLFWYQQALGQGPEFLTYFQNEAQLDKSGLPSDRFFAERPEGSVSTLKIQRTQQEDSAVYLCASSTRLANTGELFFGEGSRLTVL.

The J gene is TRBJ2-3, the V gene TRBV7-8, with 14 bases identical to TRBD2. Germline CDR1 is SGHVS and CDR2 is FQNEAQ. The CDR3 consists of 18 residues. With 5 bases clipped from V and 0 bases from J, the junction kept 7 bases outside the gene matches. Here the CDR3 reads CASSVGLAGGPSTDTQYF. The CDR3 DNA is TGTGCCAGCAGCGTCGGACTAGCGGGGGGTCCTAGCACAGATACGCAGTATTTT.

The genes are TRBV19 and TRBJ1-5, with 9 nucleotides matching TRBD1. Germline V gene lookup returns CDR1 LNHDA and CDR2 SQIVND (reference sequence). V trimming: 4 bases; J trimming: 0 bases; junction bases outside the gene matches: 10. The CDR3 is 18 amino acids. CDR3 nucleotides: TGTGCCAGTAGTAGGGGACAGGGTGGTGGAAATAGCAATCAGCCCCAGCATTTT. Protein: CASSRGQGGGNSNQPQHF.

This clone was detected only a few times. The chain is built from TRBV30 and TRBJ2-1, with TRBD1 identical over 8 bases. CDR1 and CDR2 (germline): GTSNPN, SVGIG (reference sequence). The CDR3 has 14 residues. V was pared by 4 bases and J by 4 bases, with 6 bases of the junction left unmatched. In nucleotides, the CDR3 is TGTGCCTGGATGGCCAGGGGGCTATACAATGAGCAGTTCTTC. Protein product: CAWMARGLYNEQFF.

This clone was detected only a few times. The rearrangement uses TRBV10-1 and TRBJ1-1; D not resolved. Germline V gene lookup returns CDR1 WNHNN and CDR2 SYGVQD (reference sequence). The CDR3 totals 13 residues. V lost 4 bases to trimming and J lost 0 bases, with 6 bases between them. The CDR3 protein is CASSGQLNTEAFF. The CDR3 bases are TGCGCCAGCAGTGGACAATTGAACACTGAAGCTTTCTTT.

CDR3 nucleotide sequence: TGTGCCAGCAGCCCCGACAGCCTCAACACTGAAGCTTTCTTT. Its translation: CASSPDSLNTEAFF. This chain connects TRBV11-1 to TRBJ1-1; D is possibly TRBD1 (5 bases). Germline CDR1 is SGHAT and CDR2 is FQDESV (reference sequence). This CDR3 contains 14 residues. The V gene lost 5 bases and the J gene lost 2 bases, with 12 bases spanning the gap. Drawing the rest from reference TRBV11-1 and TRBJ1-1, the complete variable domain is EAEVAQSPRYKITEKSQAVAFWCDPISGHATLYWYRQILGQGPELLVQFQDESVVDDSQLPKDRFSAERLKGVDSTLKIQPAELGDSAMYLCASSPDSLNTEAFFGQGTRLTVV.

Only a few counts were recorded for this clone. The chain has TRBV19 and TRBJ1-2; the match to TRBD1 covers 9 bases. Germline CDR1 is LNHDA and CDR2 is SQIVND (reference sequence). The CDR3 totals 14 residues. Unmatched junction bases numbered 6, after V lost 3 bases and J lost 7 bases. As DNA, the CDR3 is TGTGCCAGTAGTATTACAGGGGGCGCAGGTGGCTACACCTTC. Translated, it gives CASSITGGAGGYTF.

This clone has just one count. The rearrangement joins TRBV30 to TRBJ2-4; TRBD1 aligns across 7 bases. In germline, CDR1 is GTSNPN, CDR2 SVGIG (reference sequence). CDR3 length: 15 amino acids. The ends lost 4 bases at V and 6 bases at J; junction bases unmatched: 12. The CDR3: CAWKPKTGLRNIQYF. The CDR3, as DNA: TGTGCCTGGAAACCTAAGACAGGGTTGAGAAACATTCAGTACTTC.

This clone has only one observation. The chain is built from TRBV4-3 and TRBJ1-4; TRBD1 is a possible D gene (6 bases). The germline V gene has CDR1 LGHNA and CDR2 YSLEER. The CDR3 loop spans 16 amino acids. V was pared by 2 bases and J by 3 bases, with 13 bases between. The CDR3 here is CASSQSGVVANEKLFF. CDR3 bases: TGCGCCAGCAGCCAATCAGGGGTCGTGGCTAATGAAAAACTGTTTTTT.

The chain uses TRBV11-3 and TRBJ1-2; TRBD1 aligns across 7 bases. V dropped 5 bases and J dropped 3; count of bases not matched to a gene: 15. The CDR3 runs to 17 residues. CDR1 is SGHNT, CDR2 YENEEA, per germline. In DNA, the CDR3 is TGTGCCAGCAGCACTTTAACAAGGACAGGTGGAGACTATGGCTACACCTTC. Protein: CASSTLTRTGGDYGYTF.

This chain links TRBV7-9 with TRBJ2-7, with 7 bases matching TRBD2. The length of the CDR3 is 13 residues. Germline V gene lookup returns CDR1 SEHNR and CDR2 FQNEAQ (reference sequence). With V trimmed by 3 bases and J by 4 bases, 3 bases remained unmatched. CDR3 in amino acids: CASSFGTIYEQYF. The CDR3 DNA reads TGTGCCAGCAGCTTCGGGACTATATACGAGCAGTACTTC.

This clone has only one observation. The chain is built from TRBV29-1 and TRBJ2-1; D not certain. Germline V gene sequence: CDR1 SQVTM, CDR2 ANQGSEA. V lost 4 bases to trimming and J lost 0 bases, with 16 bases between them. CDR3 length: 16 amino acids. This chain's CDR3 is CSVGVAGDHSYNEQFF. The CDR3 region has the DNA TGCAGCGTTGGGGTCGCAGGCGACCACTCCTACAATGAGCAGTTCTTC.

V is TRBV5-5 and J is TRBJ1-1, with 9 bases identical to TRBD1. Germline lookup yields CDR1 SGHKS and CDR2 YYEKEE (reference sequence). The CDR3 runs 14 residues. V shed 4 bases and J 5 bases; nucleotides not matched to a gene: 6. CDR3 nucleotides: TGTGCCAGCAGCAAACAGGGGGCGGGTACTGAAGCTTTCTTT. Protein product: CASSKQGAGTEAFF.